Below, 19 T cell receptor beta chains from the same sample are listed, as sequenced in a study of PD-L1 blockade in urothelial cancer. The protocol was immunoSEQ multiplex PCR, while the TCRdb copy is restricted to in-frame clones and leaves out a portion. The data hold 45,000 to 50,000 clones, with 79% observed a single time. Time point meaning: pretreatment peripheral blood. The sequences come from PBMCs, collected around atezolizumab (anti-PD-L1) treatment. The receptor source for this set is a man aged 70-80 years with urothelial cancer.

With respect to this clone: The junction departs from germline at one end; a sequencing error may be responsible. V usage is TRBV2 and J usage is TRBJ2-4, with D possibly matching TRBD2 (5 bases). Looked up from germline, CDR1 is SNHLY and CDR2 is FYNNEI. There are 12 residues in the CDR3. Here the CDR3 reads CASSEARVDTTF. The CDR3 DNA sequence: TGTGCCAGCAGTGAAGCGAGGGTTGATACAACCTTC.

The chain employs TRBV4-1 and TRBJ2-1; TRBD2 matches 11 bases. J gave up 4 bases and V 4 bases, and 6 bases lay outside the gene matches. Germline lookup yields CDR1 MGHRA and CDR2 YSYEKL. The CDR3 sequence is 16 residues long. CDR3 in amino acids: CASSRPGTSGYNEQFF. In nucleotides, the CDR3 is TGCGCCAGCAGCCGCCCCGGGACTAGCGGATACAATGAGCAGTTCTTC.

The V call is TRBV10-3, the J call TRBJ2-3; 10 bases agree with TRBD2. From germline, CDR1 is ENHRY and CDR2 SYGVKD. Trimming removed 3 bases from V and 3 bases from J; junction bases left unmatched: 6. This CDR3 has 16 residues. For the CDR3, the DNA is TGTGCCATCAGTGAACCTAGCGGGAGTAAGACAGATACGCAGTATTTT. Translation: CAISEPSGSKTDTQYF.

The J gene is TRBJ2-1, the V gene TRBV28, with 10 bases aligning to TRBD1. CDR1 and CDR2 (germline): MDHEN, SYDVKM. The CDR3 loop spans 16 amino acids. V was pared by 4 bases and J by 2 bases, with 5 bases of the junction left unmatched. CDR3 protein: CASSSGTGDTYNEQFF. The CDR3, as DNA: TGTGCCAGCAGTTCCGGGACAGGGGATACCTACAATGAGCAGTTCTTC.

This clone was counted a few times. This rearrangement joins TRBV18 to TRBJ1-5, with a weak D call TRBD1 (5 bases). Germline V gene sequence: CDR1 KGHSH, CDR2 LQKENI. Trimming took off 3 bases at V and 2 bases at J, with 11 bases between the two ends. The CDR3 is 15 residues long. Here the CDR3 reads CASSPGGGGNQPQHF. The CDR3, as DNA: TGTGCCAGCTCACCTGGGGGAGGGGGCAATCAGCCCCAGCATTTT.

V usage is TRBV19 and J usage is TRBJ1-2; 9 bases map to TRBD1. In germline, CDR1 is LNHDA, CDR2 SQIVND (reference sequence). CDR3 length: 18 amino acids. V trimming: 1 base; J trimming: 4 bases; junction bases outside the gene matches: 13. CDR3 region: CASSIGRWDREGGYGYTF. CDR3 bases: TGTGCCAGTAGTATAGGTCGATGGGACAGGGAAGGCGGCTATGGCTACACCTTC.

The V call is TRBV4-2, the J call TRBJ2-5; TRBD2 is a possible D gene (5 bases). This CDR3 is 17 amino acids long. Germline V gene lookup returns CDR1 LGHNA and CDR2 YNFKEQ. V dropped 3 bases and J dropped 2 bases, with 19 bases sitting between them. DNA for the CDR3: TGTGCCAGCAGCCACGACCTCGGGCGGACGGGGCAAGAGACCCAGTACTTC. Translation gives CASSHDLGRTGQETQYF.

This clone was observed a few times. This chain connects TRBV10-2 to TRBJ1-5, with a possible D match to TRBD1 (5 bases). CDR3 length equals 17 residues. The V gene's germline CDR1 is WSHSY and CDR2 SAAADI. V lost 2 bases, J lost 4 bases, and 18 bases lay in between. The CDR3 bases are TGCGCCAGCAGTGAGGCCCCGGGCAGGGCTATTAATCAGCCCCAGCATTTT. It yields the protein CASSEAPGRAINQPQHF.

The rearrangement links TRBV5-1 to TRBJ1-2; 9 bases map to TRBD1. The CDR3 runs 14 residues. Germline trimming cut 0 bases from V and 6 bases from J; bases unmatched to any gene: 3. Germline V gives CDR1 SGHRS, CDR2 YFSETQ. CDR3 sequence: CASSLAGQGHGYTF. As DNA, the CDR3 is TGCGCCAGCAGCTTGGCCGGACAGGGGCATGGCTACACCTTC.

The V and J genes are TRBV5-1 and TRBJ2-1, with 10 positions matching TRBD2. Germline V gives CDR1 SGHRS, CDR2 YFSETQ. The trim removed 4 bases at V and 6 bases at J, leaving 7 bases unmatched. The CDR3 contains 15 residues. Here the CDR3 reads CASSILAGDLNEQFF. The CDR3 nucleotides read TGCGCCAGCAGCATCCTAGCGGGAGATCTCAATGAGCAGTTCTTC.

The CDR3 sequence: CASSGTGGDTDTQYF. CDR3 bases: TGTGCCAGCAGTGGGACAGGCGGGGACACAGATACGCAGTATTTT. The chain couples TRBV6-4 to TRBJ2-3, with D possibly being TRBD1 (7 bases). This CDR3 spans 15 amino acids. Germline V gene data show CDR1 as MRHNA and CDR2 as SNTAGT. The ends were cut back, 4 bases at V and 2 bases at J, with 13 bases in the middle.

This chain joins TRBV27 and TRBJ2-5; 8 nucleotides agree with TRBD1. The ends lost 9 bases at V and 5 bases at J; junction bases unmatched: 8. Germline-derived CDR1 and CDR2 are MNHEY and SMNVEV (reference sequence). This CDR3 comprises 13 residues. Written as DNA, the CDR3 is TGTGCCAGAGAAACAGGGGGGTGGGAGACCCAGTACTTC. Its protein product is CARETGGWETQYF.

The chain joins TRBV6-6 to TRBJ2-2, with D possibly matching TRBD1 (7 bases). Germline V gene lookup returns CDR1 MNHNY and CDR2 SVGAGI (reference sequence). Trimming took off 5 bases at V and 5 bases at J, with 15 bases between the two ends. This CDR3 spans 15 amino acids. CDR3 sequence: CASSKEGAGTGELFF. For the CDR3, the DNA is TGTGCCAGCAGTAAGGAGGGGGCGGGGACCGGGGAGCTGTTTTTT.

The rearrangement uses TRBV6-1 and TRBJ1-2; weak D call: TRBD1 (6 bases). CDR1 MNHNS and CDR2 SASEGT come from the germline V gene. The V end lost 6 bases, the J end lost 3 bases, and 14 bases lay between the germline ends. CDR3 length: 14 residues. CDR3 nucleotides: TGTGCCAGCAGGAAGGACAGACCCGACTATGGCTACACCTTC. It translates to CASRKDRPDYGYTF.

This clone turned up a few times. The chain is built from TRBV13 and TRBJ2-7; D is perhaps TRBD2 (5 bases). From germline, CDR1 is PRHDT and CDR2 FYEKMQ (reference sequence). V shed 5 bases and J shed 1 base, with 15 bases lying between them. There are 15 residues in the CDR3. In DNA, the CDR3 is TGTGCCAGCAGCCCCCAAGGACGGGGTTCCTACGAGCAGTACTTC. Its protein product is CASSPQGRGSYEQYF.

The chain employs TRBV10-3 and TRBJ1-2, with TRBD1 matching over 9 bases. Per germline, CDR1 ENHRY and CDR2 SYGVKD. The CDR3 is made up of 17 amino acids. The ends lost 3 bases at V and 8 bases at J; junction bases unmatched: 16. CDR3 residues: CAISDRAGTGKKGGYTF. The CDR3 DNA reads TGTGCCATCAGTGATCGCGCAGGGACAGGGAAGAAAGGGGGCTACACCTTC.

The CDR3 sequence is CASSPGKEGSQPQHF. The CDR3 nucleotides read TGTGCCAGCAGTCCCGGGAAGGAAGGTAGTCAGCCCCAGCATTTT. This sequence joins TRBV27 and TRBJ1-5; D gene uncertain. There are 15 residues in the CDR3. The V gene lost 5 bases and the J gene lost 6 bases, with 17 bases spanning the gap. Germline V gene data show CDR1 as MNHEY and CDR2 as SMNVEV (reference sequence).

This rearrangement joins TRBV4-2 to TRBJ2-3; 12 bases align to TRBD2. Germline trimming cut 0 bases from V and 11 bases from J; bases unmatched to any gene: 6. CDR3 size: 15 residues. Germline CDR1 LGHNA, CDR2 YNFKEQ. CDR3 sequence reads: CASSQDQTSGGGQYF. CDR3 DNA: TGTGCCAGCAGCCAAGATCAGACTAGCGGGGGCGGGCAGTATTTT.

This sequence joins TRBV19 and TRBJ2-1, with D possibly being TRBD2 (6 bases). Germline-derived CDR1 and CDR2 are LNHDA and SQIVND (reference sequence). With 1 base removed from V and 8 bases from J, the gap between germline ends came to 9 bases. The CDR3 spans 13 residues. The CDR3 coding sequence is TGTGCCAGTAGTATAGCGGGGGTCGATGAGCAGTTCTTC. This codes for CASSIAGVDEQFF.